The 9 T cell receptor beta chains reported below all come from one sample, sequenced in a study of T-cell reconstitution after alpha-beta-depleted transplantation in children. The authors prepared the TCRbeta library with unique molecular identifiers. TCRdb ran MiXCR on the PCR reads and lists one entry per CDR3 protein. The sample includes 190,000 or so distinct CDR3 sequences, about 6.3% of them seen just once. The sample here was PBMCs from the stem cell graft donor, taken from the stem cell graft. The source is a human donor who donated a stem cell graft to a child with Wiskott-Aldrich syndrome.

This clonotype has a count of ten or more. The J gene is TRBJ2-1, the V gene TRBV20-1; 9 nucleotides align to TRBD1. V dropped 3 bases and J dropped 9; count of bases not matched to a gene: 9. Germline V gives CDR1 DFQATT, CDR2 SNEGSKA (reference sequence). The CDR3 runs to 14 residues. The CDR3 is CSASSGTGRFEQFF. In DNA, the CDR3 is TGCAGTGCTAGTTCCGGGACAGGGAGGTTTGAGCAGTTCTTC.

This chain connects TRBV7-8 to TRBJ1-1, with TRBD1 matching over 8 bases. Trimming removed 2 bases from V and 3 bases from J; junction bases left unmatched: 8. The CDR3 totals 16 residues. Germline values: CDR1 SGHVS, CDR2 FQNEAQ. The CDR3 DNA is TGTGCCAGCAGCTTAACTACAGGGGGGGCGTACACTGAAGCTTTCTTT. Translating gives CASSLTTGGAYTEAFF.

The V and J genes are TRBV7-9 and TRBJ2-5; 8 bases align to TRBD2. The junction had 6 bases not matched to a gene; V was cut back by 5 bases and J by 4 bases. CDR3 length equals 14 residues. Germline loops: CDR1 SEHNR, CDR2 FQNEAQ (reference sequence). The CDR3 region is CASSPQSGRETQYF. The CDR3 nucleotides are TGTGCCAGCAGCCCACAGAGCGGGAGAGAGACCCAGTACTTC. The complete variable domain, with remaining parts taken from reference TRBV7-9 and TRBJ2-5, reads DTGVSQNPRHKITKRGQNVTFRCDPISEHNRLYWYRQTLGQGPEFLTYFQNEAQLEKSRLLSDRFSAERPKGSFSTLEIQRTEQGDSAMYLCASSPQSGRETQYFGPGTRLLVL.

The table lists this clonotype with many counts. The genes are TRBV14 and TRBJ2-3; D is ambiguous. Looked up from germline, CDR1 is SGHDN and CDR2 is FVKESK. The CDR3 totals 11 residues. Deletions cut 5 bases from V and 6 bases from J, with 6 bases between. CDR3 residues: CASSEYDTQYF. In DNA form, the CDR3 reads TGTGCCAGCAGCGAGTACGATACGCAGTATTTT.

This clonotype was seen repeatedly, ten times or more. The chain couples TRBV4-1 to TRBJ2-1, with 9 bases fitting TRBD1. The germline gives CDR1 MGHRA, CDR2 YSYEKL. Trimming at V came to 0 bases and at J to 3 bases, leaving 6 bases not matched to a gene. The CDR3 spans 17 residues. In DNA form, the CDR3 reads TGCGCCAGCAGCCAAGAAATAACAGGGGGCATCTACAATGAGCAGTTCTTC. Protein product: CASSQEITGGIYNEQFF.

This clonotype has at least ten counts. The chain has TRBV7-7 and TRBJ2-3, with D possibly being TRBD1 (5 bases). Germline CDR1 reads SSHAT; CDR2 reads FNYEAQ (reference sequence). This CDR3 is 14 amino acids long. V was shortened by 1 base and J by 5 bases, with 10 bases between the two germline ends. The CDR3 DNA reads TGTGCCAGCAGCTTAGGGGGCCCAGGAGATACGCAGTATTTT. This translates into CASSLGGPGDTQYF.

This clonotype was detected many times. The chain combines TRBV11-2 with TRBJ2-2, with TRBD1 matching 7 bases. CDR3 size: 16 residues. The J segment lost 2 bases and the V segment lost 1 base, leaving 4 bases of the junction unmatched. Germline-derived CDR1 and CDR2 are SGHAT and FQNNGV. The CDR3 sequence: CASSLGQGVNTGELFF. The CDR3 region has the DNA TGTGCCAGCAGCTTAGGACAGGGCGTCAACACCGGGGAGCTGTTTTTT.

This clonotype was counted a few times. The chain employs TRBV25-1 and TRBJ2-1; 9 bases agree with TRBD1. Trimming took 7 bases from V and 2 from J; bases not matched to a gene: 6. Germline V lookup: CDR1 MGHDK, CDR2 SYGVNS. The CDR3 contains 15 residues. Here the CDR3 reads CASTSGTGPYNEQFF. CDR3 coding DNA: TGTGCCAGCACCTCCGGGACAGGGCCCTACAATGAGCAGTTCTTC. Looking up the rest from reference TRBV25-1 and TRBJ2-1 gives the full variable domain: EADIYQTPRYLVIGTGKKITLECSQTMGHDKMYWYQQDPGMELHLIHYSYGVNSTEKGDLSSESTVSRIRTEHFPLTLESARPSHTSQYLCASTSGTGPYNEQFFGPGTRLTVL.

In this sample, this clonotype turned up many times. V is TRBV20-1 and J is TRBJ2-1, with 13 bases fitting TRBD2. The CDR3 totals 15 residues. The germline V gene has CDR1 DFQATT and CDR2 SNEGSKA (reference sequence). V shed 3 bases and J 8 bases; nucleotides not matched to a gene: 7. The CDR3 region has the DNA TGCAGTGCTAGGGAGGGACTAGCGGGAAACTATGAGCAGTTCTTC. It codes for CSAREGLAGNYEQFF.